The 22 T cell receptor beta chains in this list originate from one sample, sequenced in a study of blood T cell repertoires in COVID-19. Some clones are missing from TCRdb's copy, which holds only in-frame ones; the method was immunoSEQ multiplex PCR. The sample has 110,000 or so clones; 90% are singletons. Sequencing was performed on peripheral blood. These receptor sequences come from a woman aged 45-60 years with acute or convalescent COVID-19.

In DNA form, the CDR3 reads TGTGCCAGCTCACCGGCCCTGGGGAGGAACACCGGGGAGCTGTTTTTT. It codes for CASSPALGRNTGELFF. This chain links TRBV18 with TRBJ2-2, with D perhaps TRBD2 (5 bases). CDR1 and CDR2 (germline): KGHSH, LQKENI. The CDR3 loop spans 16 amino acids. The ends were cut back, 3 bases at V and 1 base at J, with 12 bases in the middle.

This sequence joins TRBV28 and TRBJ1-5; TRBD1 agrees at 10 bases. Germline CDR1 is MDHEN and CDR2 is SYDVKM. The CDR3 is 16 amino acids. Germline trimming cut 7 bases from V and 0 bases from J; bases unmatched to any gene: 6. The CDR3 DNA reads as TGTGCCAGCATTCGGGACAGGGGCGCTAGCAATCAGCCCCAGCATTTT. It encodes CASIRDRGASNQPQHF.

This chain links TRBV3-1 (or the pseudogene TRBV3-2) with TRBJ2-1, with 11 nucleotides matching TRBD2. V dropped 4 bases and J dropped 4; count of bases not matched to a gene: 0. Germline loops: CDR1 LGHDT, CDR2 YNNKEL (reference sequence). The CDR3 sequence is 14 residues long. CDR3 amino acids: CASSRTSGYNEQFF. For the CDR3, the DNA is TGTGCCAGCAGCCGGACTAGCGGGTACAATGAGCAGTTCTTC.

V and J are TRBV28 and TRBJ1-6, with a tentative D call TRBD1 (5 bases). V shed 3 bases and J shed 5 bases, with 8 bases lying between them. The CDR3 totals 14 residues. Per germline, CDR1 MDHEN and CDR2 SYDVKM. CDR3 sequence reads: CASSFGGDNSPLHF. In DNA form, the CDR3 reads TGTGCCAGCAGTTTCGGGGGGGATAATTCACCCCTCCACTTT.

The chain employs TRBV20-1 and TRBJ1-1; 7 nucleotides agree with TRBD1. The V gene end was trimmed by 3 bases and the J gene end by 5 bases; junction bases not matched to a gene: 6. Germline assignment: CDR1 DFQATT and CDR2 SNEGSKA (reference sequence). There are 13 residues in the CDR3. The CDR3 nucleotides are TGCAGTGCTAGTTCTACCAGGGGGACTGAAGCTTTCTTT. Protein sequence: CSASSTRGTEAFF.

The chain combines TRBV27 with TRBJ2-1, with a weak D call TRBD2 (6 bases). Trimming cost V 3 bases and J 7 bases, with 16 bases left between them. This CDR3 has 15 residues. CDR1 is MNHEY and CDR2 is SMNVEV in the germline V gene (reference sequence). The DNA of the CDR3 is TGTGCCAGCAGTTTGGTCAGGGTGGGGGGAAATGAGCAGTTCTTC. The encoded protein is CASSLVRVGGNEQFF.

The chain employs TRBV11-3 and TRBJ2-7, with D perhaps matching TRBD1 (5 bases). With 3 bases removed from V and 6 bases from J, the gap between germline ends came to 12 bases. Germline V lookup: CDR1 SGHNT, CDR2 YENEEA. This CDR3 comprises 13 residues. The DNA for the CDR3 is TGTGCCAGCAGCTTGGGGCCCGATGGCGAGCAGTACTTC. It translates to CASSLGPDGEQYF.

The chain carries TRBV23-1 and TRBJ1-2; D unclear. Being an ORF, TRBV23-1 has a function that is uncertain. The CDR3 is 9 residues long. V was clipped by 9 bases and J by 6 bases, with 5 bases between them. For the CDR3, the DNA is TGCGCCAGGAGGGATGGCTACACCTTC. This translates into CARRDGYTF.

The chain employs TRBV15 and TRBJ2-2; D is undetermined. The CDR3 is 13 residues long. V lost 6 bases to trimming and J lost 4 bases, with 9 bases between them. Germline CDR1 and CDR2: LNHNV and YYDKDF (reference sequence). The CDR3 sequence is CATRSSSTGELFF. In DNA, the CDR3 is TGTGCCACCAGATCTTCGAGCACCGGGGAGCTGTTTTTT.

This sequence joins TRBV3-1 (or the pseudogene TRBV3-2) and TRBJ2-1, with D uncertain. CDR1 is LGHDT and CDR2 is YNNKEL in the germline V gene (reference sequence). Trimming took off 4 bases at V and 8 bases at J, with 12 bases between the two ends. This CDR3 spans 13 amino acids. CDR3 amino acids: CASSPLGRDEQFF. CDR3 nucleotide sequence: TGTGCCAGCAGCCCCCTGGGTCGGGATGAGCAGTTCTTC.

This chain links TRBV15 with TRBJ1-2, with D uncertain. V was clipped by 0 bases and J by 3 bases, with 11 bases between them. The CDR3 has 15 residues. Per the germline V gene, CDR1 is LNHNV and CDR2 is YYDKDF (reference sequence). In nucleotides, the CDR3 is TGTGCCACCAGCAGAGATAGGCGGGTCTACTATGGCTACACCTTC. Protein product: CATSRDRRVYYGYTF.

The chain combines TRBV27 with TRBJ2-4; TRBD1 agrees at 9 bases. Germline CDR1 MNHEY, CDR2 SMNVEV (reference sequence). CDR3 length equals 19 residues. The ends lost 2 bases at V and 0 bases at J; junction bases unmatched: 11. The chain's CDR3 is CASSLDGTGKILAKNIQYF. The CDR3 DNA reads TGTGCCAGCAGTTTAGACGGGACAGGGAAGATACTAGCCAAAAACATTCAGTACTTC.

The chain uses TRBV27 and TRBJ1-1, with D maybe TRBD1 (6 bases). Germline CDR1 MNHEY, CDR2 SMNVEV (reference sequence). CDR3 length equals 14 residues. The V end lost 5 bases, the J end lost 5 bases, and 15 bases lay between the germline ends. CDR3 in DNA: TGTGCCAGCAGTATGGGGGGGGCCTGGACTGAAGCTTTCTTT. It specifies CASSMGGAWTEAFF.

V and J are TRBV25-1 and TRBJ1-2; D is unresolved. The germline CDR1 and CDR2 sequences are MGHDK and SYGVNS. The CDR3 extends over 14 amino acids. V dropped 3 bases and J dropped 4 bases, with 12 bases sitting between them. CDR3 coding DNA: TGTGCCAGCAGTGAGAGCGGAAGAAGCTATGGCTACACCTTC. Translation gives CASSESGRSYGYTF.

V is TRBV5-4 and J is TRBJ2-3; 11 nucleotides align to TRBD2. Looked up from germline, CDR1 is SGHNT and CDR2 is YYREEE (reference sequence). The CDR3 sequence is 15 residues long. The trim removed 0 bases at V and 6 bases at J, leaving 3 bases unmatched. CDR3 nucleotide sequence: TGTGCCAGCAGCTTGGTTAGCGGGAGGGGGGATACGCAGTATTTT. Encoded protein: CASSLVSGRGDTQYF.

The sample holds one count of this clone. The sample carries other DNA sequences with the same CDR3. The chain couples TRBV19 to TRBJ1-1, with TRBD1 matching 7 bases. Trimming at V came to 3 bases and at J to 3 bases, leaving 1 base not matched to a gene. The CDR3 runs 13 residues. Germline V CDR1 and CDR2: LNHDA, SQIVND (reference sequence). The CDR3 is CASSIDRDTEAFF. The DNA for the CDR3 is TGTGCCAGTAGTATTGACAGGGACACTGAAGCTTTCTTT.

V usage is TRBV28 and J usage is TRBJ2-1, with 8 positions matching TRBD2. V trimming: 6 bases; J trimming: 4 bases; junction bases outside the gene matches: 20. The CDR3 has 19 amino acids. Germline CDR1 is MDHEN and CDR2 is SYDVKM. CDR3 in amino acids: CASSQFLGLGTSTYNEQFF. The CDR3 DNA is TGTGCCAGCAGCCAGTTTCTTGGTTTGGGGACTAGTACTTACAATGAGCAGTTCTTC.

This clone was found once. The genes are TRBV5-4 and TRBJ2-5; possible D gene TRBD1, 5 bases. Trimming stripped 5 bases from V and 2 bases from J, with 10 bases between. The CDR3 covers 13 residues. The V gene's germline CDR1 is SGHNT and CDR2 YYREEE (reference sequence). The CDR3 protein is CASRQGIQETQYF. The CDR3 DNA sequence: TGTGCCAGCAGGCAGGGAATTCAAGAGACCCAGTACTTC.

The table lists this clone with a count of one. The V call is TRBV5-4, the J call TRBJ1-3; D perhaps matches TRBD1 (5 bases). CDR3 length: 15 amino acids. With 4 bases removed from V and 0 bases from J, the gap between germline ends came to 11 bases. Germline values: CDR1 SGHNT, CDR2 YYREEE (reference sequence). CDR3 in amino acids: CASSNRQSSGNTIYF. The CDR3 nucleotides are TGTGCCAGCAGCAACCGACAGTCCTCTGGAAACACCATATATTTT.

The chain carries TRBV12-3 or TRBV12-4 and TRBJ2-7, with a possible D match to TRBD1 (6 bases). Trimming shortened V by 3 bases and J by 7 bases, and 13 bases separated the two germline ends. There are 13 residues in the CDR3. The CDR3 protein is CASSFSGAGEQYF. CDR3 nucleotide sequence: TGTGCCAGCAGTTTCTCAGGGGCAGGGGAGCAGTACTTC.

The CDR3 reads CASSLGTSGRKETQYF. The CDR3 DNA sequence: TGTGCCAGCAGTTTAGGGACTAGCGGGAGGAAAGAGACCCAGTACTTC. The rearrangement uses TRBV28 and TRBJ2-5; TRBD2 matches at 15 bases. This CDR3 contains 16 residues. V shed 2 bases and J 3 bases; nucleotides not matched to a gene: 1. Germline V lookup: CDR1 MDHEN, CDR2 SYDVKM. Together with reference TRBV28 and TRBJ2-5, the CDR3 gives the full variable domain: DVKVTQSSRYLVKRTGEKVFLECVQDMDHENMFWYRQDPGLGLRLIYFSYDVKMKEKGDIPEGYSVSREKKERFSLILESASTNQTSMYLCASSLGTSGRKETQYFGPGTRLLVL.

This chain connects TRBV5-1 to TRBJ2-5; 8 positions agree with TRBD2. Germline lookup yields CDR1 SGHRS and CDR2 YFSETQ. The CDR3 covers 15 residues. The J segment lost 5 bases and the V segment lost 0 bases, leaving 6 bases of the junction unmatched. This CDR3 is CASSLVSSGRETQYF. The CDR3 DNA sequence: TGCGCCAGCAGCTTGGTGTCTAGCGGGCGGGAGACCCAGTACTTC.